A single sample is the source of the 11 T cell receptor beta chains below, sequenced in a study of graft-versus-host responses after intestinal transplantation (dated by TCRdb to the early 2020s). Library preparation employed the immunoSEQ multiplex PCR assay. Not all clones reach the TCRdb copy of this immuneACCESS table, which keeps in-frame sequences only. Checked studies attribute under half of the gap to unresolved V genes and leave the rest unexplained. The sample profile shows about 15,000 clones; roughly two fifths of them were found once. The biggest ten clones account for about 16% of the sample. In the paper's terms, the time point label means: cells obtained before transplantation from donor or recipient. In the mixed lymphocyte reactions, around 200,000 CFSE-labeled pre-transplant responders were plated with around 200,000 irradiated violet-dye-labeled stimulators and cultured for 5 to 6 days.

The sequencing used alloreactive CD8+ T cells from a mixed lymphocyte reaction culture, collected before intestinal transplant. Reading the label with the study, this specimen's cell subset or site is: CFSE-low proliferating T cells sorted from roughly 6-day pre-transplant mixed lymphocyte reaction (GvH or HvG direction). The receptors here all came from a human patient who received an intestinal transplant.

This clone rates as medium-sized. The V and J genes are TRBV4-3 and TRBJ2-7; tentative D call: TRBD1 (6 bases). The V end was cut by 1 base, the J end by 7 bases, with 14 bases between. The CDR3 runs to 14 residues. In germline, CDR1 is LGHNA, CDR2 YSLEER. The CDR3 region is CASSQGSTGWEQYF. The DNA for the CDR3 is TGCGCCAGCAGCCAAGGTTCGACAGGATGGGAGCAGTACTTC.

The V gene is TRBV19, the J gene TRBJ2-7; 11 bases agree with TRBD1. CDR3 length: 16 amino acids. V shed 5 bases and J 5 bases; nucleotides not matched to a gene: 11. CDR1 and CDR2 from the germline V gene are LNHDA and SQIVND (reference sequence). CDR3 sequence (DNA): TGTGCCAGTAGTCCGATCTGGACAGGGGGCTTACACGAGCAGTACTTC. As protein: CASSPIWTGGLHEQYF.

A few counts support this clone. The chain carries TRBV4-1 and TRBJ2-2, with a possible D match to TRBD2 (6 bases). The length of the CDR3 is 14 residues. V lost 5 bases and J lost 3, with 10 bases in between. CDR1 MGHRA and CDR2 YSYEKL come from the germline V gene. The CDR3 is CASSTGTYTGELFF. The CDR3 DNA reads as TGCGCCAGCAGCACCGGGACTTACACCGGGGAGCTGTTTTTT.

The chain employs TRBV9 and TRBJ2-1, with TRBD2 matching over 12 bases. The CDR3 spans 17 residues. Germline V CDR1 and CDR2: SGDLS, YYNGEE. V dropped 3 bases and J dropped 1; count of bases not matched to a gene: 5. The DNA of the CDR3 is TGTGCCAGCAGCGCCCCGCTAGCGGGAGGGTCCTACAATGAGCAGTTCTTC. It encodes CASSAPLAGGSYNEQFF.

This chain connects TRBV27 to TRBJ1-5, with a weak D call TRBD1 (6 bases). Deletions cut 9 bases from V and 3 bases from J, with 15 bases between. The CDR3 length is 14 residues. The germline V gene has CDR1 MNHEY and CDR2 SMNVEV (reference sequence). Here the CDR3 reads CASLEQGDNQPQHF. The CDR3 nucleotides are TGTGCCAGTCTTGAACAGGGCGACAATCAGCCCCAGCATTTT.

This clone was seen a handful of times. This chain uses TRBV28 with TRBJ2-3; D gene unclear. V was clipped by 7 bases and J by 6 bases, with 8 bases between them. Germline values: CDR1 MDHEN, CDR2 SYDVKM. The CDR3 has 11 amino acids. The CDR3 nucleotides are TGTGCCAGCACACAAGCGGATACGCAGTATTTT. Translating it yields CASTQADTQYF.

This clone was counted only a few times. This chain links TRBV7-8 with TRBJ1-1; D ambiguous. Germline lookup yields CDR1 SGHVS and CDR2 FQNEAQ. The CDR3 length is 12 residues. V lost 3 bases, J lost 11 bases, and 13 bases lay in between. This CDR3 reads CASSFGLLEAFF. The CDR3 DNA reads TGTGCCAGCAGCTTTGGGCTCCTCGAGGCTTTCTTT.

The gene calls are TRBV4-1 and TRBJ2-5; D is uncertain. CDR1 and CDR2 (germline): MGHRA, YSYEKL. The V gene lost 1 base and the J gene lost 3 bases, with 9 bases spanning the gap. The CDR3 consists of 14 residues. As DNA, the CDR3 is TGCGCCAGCAGCCAAGTCGGGTTGGAAGAGACCCAGTACTTC. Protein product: CASSQVGLEETQYF.

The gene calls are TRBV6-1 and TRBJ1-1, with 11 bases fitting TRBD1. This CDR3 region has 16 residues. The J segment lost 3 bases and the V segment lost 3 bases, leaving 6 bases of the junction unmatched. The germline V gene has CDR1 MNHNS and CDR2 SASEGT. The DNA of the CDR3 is TGTGCCAGCAGTGACGCTTGGGACAGGGGGGACACTGAAGCTTTCTTT. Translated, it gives CASSDAWDRGDTEAFF.

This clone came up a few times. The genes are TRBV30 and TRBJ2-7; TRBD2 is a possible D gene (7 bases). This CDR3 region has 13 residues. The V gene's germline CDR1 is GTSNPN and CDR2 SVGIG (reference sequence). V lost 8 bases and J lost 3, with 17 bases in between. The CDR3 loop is CASRAGDYYEQYF. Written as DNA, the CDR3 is TGTGCCAGCAGGGCAGGGGACTACTACGAGCAGTACTTC. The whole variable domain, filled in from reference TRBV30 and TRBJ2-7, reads SQTIHQWPATLVQPVGSPLSLECTVEGTSNPNLYWYRQAAGRGLQLLFYSVGIGQISSEVPQNLSASRPQDRQFILSSKKLLLSDSGFYLCASRAGDYYEQYFGPGTRLTVT.

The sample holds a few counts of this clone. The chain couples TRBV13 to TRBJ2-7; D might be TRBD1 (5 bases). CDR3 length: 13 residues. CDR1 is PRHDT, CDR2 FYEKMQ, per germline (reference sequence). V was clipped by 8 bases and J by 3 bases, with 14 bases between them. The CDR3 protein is CASGIRGIYEQYF. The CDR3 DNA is TGTGCCAGCGGTATTAGGGGTATCTACGAGCAGTACTTC.